The 9 T cell receptor beta chains below come from one sample, sequenced in a study of blood T cells in healthy people across ages. The second PCR ran roughly 6 to 11 cycles with a sample-barcoded 5' primer and J-beta primers. Each CDR3 protein gets one entry after TCRdb re-called the 5' RACE reads with MiXCR. The profile shows nearly 800,000 distinct CDR3 sequences, 20% to 30% of them singletons. The same data also contributed to another study, on T cells of mothers and their children.

What was sequenced was blood. These receptor sequences come from a boy aged 5-17 years in good health.

V usage is TRBV9 and J usage is TRBJ1-4, with a weak D call TRBD1 (6 bases). The CDR3 has 13 residues. V lost 2 bases, J lost 12 bases, and 14 bases lay in between. The V gene's germline CDR1 is SGDLS and CDR2 YYNGEE. This chain's CDR3 is CASSVGQTGELFF. Written as DNA, the CDR3 is TGTGCCAGCAGCGTCGGACAGACTGGGGAACTGTTTTTT.

CDR3 sequence: CSARESGTVETQYF. CDR3 sequence (DNA): TGCAGTGCTAGGGAGTCTGGGACGGTAGAGACCCAGTACTTC. The chain couples TRBV20-1 to TRBJ2-5, with D possibly being TRBD1 or TRBD2 (5 bases each). Trimming removed 3 bases from V and 4 bases from J, with 15 bases in between. CDR1 is DFQATT, CDR2 SNEGSKA, per germline (reference sequence). This CDR3 region has 14 residues.

This clonotype was detected only a few times. The rearrangement links TRBV28 to TRBJ2-3, with D unclear. CDR1 is MDHEN, CDR2 SYDVKM, per germline. V was trimmed by 6 bases and J by 0 bases, leaving 13 bases between them. CDR3 length: 15 amino acids. In nucleotides, the CDR3 is TGTGCCAGCAGACAAGACCGCCTTAGCACAGATACGCAGTATTTT. This sequence encodes CASRQDRLSTDTQYF.

This clonotype was observed a few times. The chain uses TRBV28 and TRBJ2-7, with D tentatively TRBD2 (6 bases). Per germline, CDR1 MDHEN and CDR2 SYDVKM. This CDR3 region has 13 residues. V was shortened by 7 bases and J by 4 bases, with 14 bases between the two germline ends. CDR3 protein: CASTPSGRYEQYF. In nucleotides, the CDR3 is TGTGCCAGCACACCCTCGGGGAGGTACGAGCAGTACTTC.

Here the CDR3 DNA reads TGTGCCAGCAGTTCTCAGAGGGCTCCTTTGGGGGGATTATTCTACAATGAGCAGTTCTTC. This sequence encodes CASSSQRAPLGGLFYNEQFF. This chain joins TRBV27 and TRBJ2-1; D possibly corresponds to TRBD2 (6 bases). Trimming shortened V by 4 bases and J by 3 bases, and 28 bases separated the two germline ends. The length of the CDR3 is 20 residues. Germline assignment: CDR1 MNHEY and CDR2 SMNVEV (reference sequence).

There are a few counts of this clonotype. The chain is built from TRBV7-8 and TRBJ2-5, with 10 nucleotides matching TRBD1. The CDR3 is made up of 15 amino acids. Germline CDR1 reads SGHVS; CDR2 reads FQNEAQ. V lost 0 bases and J lost 4; bases outside the gene matches: 2. DNA of the CDR3: TGTGCCAGCAGCTTAGCGACAGGGGGCTTAGAGACCCAGTACTTC. Translated: CASSLATGGLETQYF.

This clonotype has just a few counts. The V gene is TRBV20-1, the J gene TRBJ2-3; 9 nucleotides match TRBD1. Trimming removed 6 bases from V and 6 bases from J; junction bases left unmatched: 7. CDR3 length: 13 residues. Germline V lookup: CDR1 DFQATT, CDR2 SNEGSKA (reference sequence). The CDR3 bases are TGCAGTGCCTCGGGACAGGGAATTGATACGCAGTATTTT. This translates into CSASGQGIDTQYF.

This clonotype was seen more than once but under ten times. The chain links TRBV7-9 to TRBJ2-5; D gene uncertain. The J call may not be correct, given that the DNA end is closer to TRBJ2-1. The CDR3 loop spans 12 amino acids. Germline V gene data show CDR1 as SEHNR and CDR2 as FQNEAQ (reference sequence). DNA for the CDR3: TGTGCCAGCAGCCAACAAAGTAATGAGCAGTTCTTC. It translates to CASSQQSNEQFF.

This clonotype turned up a few times. The chain employs TRBV14 and TRBJ2-1, with TRBD2 identical over 7 bases. The end of the DNA is better explained by TRBJ2-5, so the J call may be wrong. CDR3 length: 16 residues. Germline V CDR1 and CDR2: SGHDN, FVKESK. The CDR3 nucleotides read TGTGCCAGCAGCCGCAGATTAGCGGGCTTCCAAGAGACCCAGTACTTC. It specifies CASSRRLAGFQETQYF.